Listed below are T cell receptor beta chains from one sample, sequenced in a study of sequential checkpoint blockade in melanoma. Here immunoSEQ multiplex PCR was the method, and the copy in TCRdb shows in-frame clones only, minus some. This sample carries 7,000 or so clones, 20% to 25% of them seen once, and the ten largest clones take 12%. Here the sequenced sample was tumor tissue (inferred from file names), taken from a patient given nivolumab and ipilimumab in sequence. The source of these receptors is a human donor with melanoma. Each CDR3 is given with its conserved first and last residue. The D gene is left open where the match is weak. Clone size is stated in some rows and not others, as once, few, many or a class when expanded.

v_call	j_call	clone_size	d_call	cdr3_nt	cdr3_aa
TRBV6-8	TRBJ1-5	few	-	TGTGCCAGCAGCTTAAACCAGGGGAGCAATCAGCCCCAGCATTTT	CASSLNQGSNQPQHF
TRBV15	TRBJ2-1	few	-	TGTGCCACCAGCAGAGATCGATTAGACAATGAGCAGTTCTTC	CATSRDRLDNEQFF
TRBV18	TRBJ1-3	-	TRBD1	TGTGCCAGCTCAACCGAGACAGGGGGCGGAAACACCATATATTTT	CASSTETGGGNTIYF
TRBV14	TRBJ2-7	-	TRBD1	TGTGCCAGCAGCCAAAGGTTCCGGTGGGGACAGGGGTTTTTCGACGAGCAGTACTTC	CASSQRFRWGQGFFDEQYF
TRBV4-1	TRBJ2-2	medium-sized	-	TGCGCCAGCAGCCAAGCTACAGGACCGAACACCGGGGAGCTGTTTTTT	CASSQATGPNTGELFF
TRBV19	TRBJ1-2	once	TRBD1	TGTGCCAGTAAATTAACCGGGACAGGGGGCGTAGGTTTTGGCTACACCTTC	CASKLTGTGGVGFGYTF
TRBV14	TRBJ1-1	-	TRBD1	TGTGCCAGCAGGCCCACAGGGGGCTACACTGAAGCTTTCTTT	CASRPTGGYTEAFF
TRBV6-8	TRBJ1-5	many	-	TGTGCCAGCAAAGCGGTCAGGGGACTTAATCAGCCCCAGCATTTT	CASKAVRGLNQPQHF
TRBV30	TRBJ2-7	-	-	TGTGCCTGGAGGGGACTGGGATTCCACGAGCAGTACTTC	CAWRGLGFHEQYF
TRBV11-3	TRBJ1-4	-	-	TGTGCCAGCAGCTTGGGATGGGACATTGGGGAAAAACTGTTTTTT	CASSLGWDIGEKLFF
TRBV9	TRBJ2-5	-	-	TGTGCCAGCTCCAGGGTTCAAGAGACCCAGTACTTC	CASSRVQETQYF
TRBV5-1	TRBJ2-1	-	TRBD2	TGCGCCAGCAGCCTTCCTAGCGGGGGGTCTTACAATGAGCAGTTCTTC	CASSLPSGGSYNEQFF
TRBV25-1	TRBJ2-3	-	-	TGTGCCAGCAGAGCGGCAGGGGCAACAGATACGCAGTATTTT	CASRAAGATDTQYF
TRBV10-3	TRBJ2-1	-	TRBD2	TGTGCCATCAGTTTAGCGGGGCAGAACTCCTACAATGAGCAGTTCTTC	CAISLAGQNSYNEQFF
TRBV11-3	TRBJ1-1	few	TRBD1	TGTGCCAGCAGCCCCCCCTGGGGACAGGGGGCCATGAACACTGAAGCTTTCTTT	CASSPPWGQGAMNTEAFF
TRBV6-8	TRBJ2-3	few	TRBD2	TGTGCCAGCAGTTCCTACCAAGCGGGGGGGCCGGATACGCAGTATTTT	CASSSYQAGGPDTQYF
TRBV28	TRBJ2-7	many	TRBD1	TGTGCCAGCAGTTTACTAGGGACAGGCGGACCTTACGAGCAGTACTTC	CASSLLGTGGPYEQYF